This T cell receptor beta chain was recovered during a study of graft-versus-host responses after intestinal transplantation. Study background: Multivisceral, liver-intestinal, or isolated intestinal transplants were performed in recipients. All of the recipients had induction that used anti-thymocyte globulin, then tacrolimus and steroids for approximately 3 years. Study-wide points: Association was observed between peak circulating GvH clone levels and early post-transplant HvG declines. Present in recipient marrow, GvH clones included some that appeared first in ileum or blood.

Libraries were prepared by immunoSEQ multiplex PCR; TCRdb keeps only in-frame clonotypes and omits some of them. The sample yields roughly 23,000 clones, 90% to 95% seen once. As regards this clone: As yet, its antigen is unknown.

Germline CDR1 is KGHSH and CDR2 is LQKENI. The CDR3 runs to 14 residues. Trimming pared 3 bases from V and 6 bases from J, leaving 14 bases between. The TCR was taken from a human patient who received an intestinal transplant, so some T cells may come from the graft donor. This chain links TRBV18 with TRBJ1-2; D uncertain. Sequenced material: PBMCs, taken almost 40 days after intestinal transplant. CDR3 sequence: CASSPYWYRNGYTF. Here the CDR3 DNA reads TGTGCCAGCTCACCTTATTGGTATCGAAATGGCTACACCTTC.